Listed here are 22 T cell receptor beta chains from one sample, sequenced in a study of blood T cell repertoires in COVID-19. Sequencing was performed with immunoSEQ multiplex PCR; in TCRdb, only in-frame clones are kept and a portion is missing. There are some 70,000 clones in the sample; about 87% occur only once, and about 7% lies in the top ten. Input material: peripheral blood. The source is a woman older than 75 with active COVID-19.

V and J are TRBV9 and TRBJ2-7; a weak D match, TRBD1 (5 bases). The V gene lost 3 bases and the J gene lost 3 bases, with 13 bases spanning the gap. There are 14 residues in the CDR3. Germline V CDR1 and CDR2: SGDLS, YYNGEE. For the CDR3, the DNA is TGTGCCAGCAGCGCTGACAGTCGGAGCTACGAGCAGTACTTC. Translating it yields CASSADSRSYEQYF.

The chain carries TRBV6-5 and TRBJ2-3, with no clear D. V gave up 6 bases and J gave up 2 bases, with 15 bases separating them. The CDR3 runs to 15 residues. Looked up from germline, CDR1 is MNHEY and CDR2 is SVGAGI. In nucleotides, the CDR3 is TGTGCCAGCAGCCTATCCCGACTGAACACAGATACGCAGTATTTT. It is translated as CASSLSRLNTDTQYF.

V gene TRBV10-2 combines with J gene TRBJ1-2; 7 nucleotides match TRBD1. The CDR3 is 15 amino acids. Germline V gene data show CDR1 as WSHSY and CDR2 as SAAADI. The V and J ends lost 3 bases and 5 bases, in that order; junction bases with no gene match: 9. The CDR3 protein is CASSDPGTDLYGYTF. The DNA for the CDR3 is TGCGCCAGCAGTGACCCTGGGACAGACCTTTATGGCTACACCTTC.

The rearrangement links TRBV5-6 to TRBJ2-1, with 8 bases aligning to TRBD2. V trimming: 4 bases; J trimming: 0 bases; junction bases outside the gene matches: 6. The germline V gene encodes CDR1 SGHDT and CDR2 YYEEEE. The CDR3 consists of 16 residues. The DNA for the CDR3 is TGTGCCAGCAGCCCATTAGCGGGGAGCTCCTACAATGAGCAGTTCTTC. This encodes CASSPLAGSSYNEQFF.

This chain uses TRBV7-9 with TRBJ1-5; 9 bases are shared with TRBD1. CDR1 and CDR2 (germline): SEHNR, FQNEAQ (reference sequence). Germline trimming cut 5 bases from V and 5 bases from J; bases unmatched to any gene: 1. The CDR3 length is 13 residues. The CDR3 bases are TGTGCCAGCAGCGGGACAGGGCATCAGCCCCAGCATTTT. Translating it yields CASSGTGHQPQHF.

The V call is TRBV5-1, the J call TRBJ2-1, with a weak D call TRBD1 (7 bases). Deletions cut 4 bases from V and 5 bases from J, with 13 bases between. This CDR3 is 14 amino acids long. In germline, CDR1 is SGHRS, CDR2 YFSETQ. CDR3 sequence reads: CASSEQGRNNEQFF. The CDR3 nucleotides read TGCGCCAGCAGCGAACAGGGGAGGAACAATGAGCAGTTCTTC. The full variable domain, with the rest looked up from reference TRBV5-1 and TRBJ2-1, is KAGVTQTPRYLIKTRGQQVTLSCSPISGHRSVSWYQQTPGQGLQFLFEYFSETQRNKGNFPGRFSGRQFSNSRSEMNVSTLELGDSALYLCASSEQGRNNEQFFGPGTRLTVL.

V gene TRBV11-2 combines with J gene TRBJ1-1; 8 bases line up with TRBD1. Per the germline V gene, CDR1 is SGHAT and CDR2 is FQNNGV. J lost 1 base, V lost 3 bases, and 4 bases had no gene match. The CDR3 totals 15 residues. CDR3 loop: CASSFVGQGNTEAFF. The CDR3 DNA follows: TGTGCCAGCAGCTTCGTAGGACAGGGGAACACTGAAGCTTTCTTT.

The rearrangement joins TRBV24-1 to TRBJ2-2, with 16 bases identical to TRBD2. CDR1 KGHDR and CDR2 SFDVKD come from the germline V gene. The CDR3 runs to 20 residues. V dropped 3 bases and J dropped 3; count of bases not matched to a gene: 9. The CDR3: CATSDTAGTSGRAHTGELFF. In nucleotides, the CDR3 is TGTGCCACCAGTGATACTGCCGGGACTAGCGGGAGGGCACACACCGGGGAGCTGTTTTTT.

The chain couples TRBV5-4 to TRBJ1-2; the match to TRBD1 covers 12 bases. CDR1 and CDR2 (germline): SGHNT, YYREEE (reference sequence). The CDR3 is 17 amino acids. Trimming cost V 4 bases and J 5 bases; bases outside gene matches: 12. The CDR3, as DNA: TGTGCCAGCAGCCTCACGGGACAGGGGGCGAAAAGGTATGGCTACACCTTC. Translating gives CASSLTGQGAKRYGYTF.

The chain uses TRBV2 and TRBJ2-2, with 7 bases fitting TRBD2. The CDR3 has 13 amino acids. With 5 bases clipped from V and 6 bases from J, the junction kept 3 bases outside the gene matches. The germline V gene encodes CDR1 SNHLY and CDR2 FYNNEI. Here the CDR3 reads CASSSTSPGELFF. The CDR3 bases are TGTGCCAGCAGTTCGACTAGCCCCGGGGAGCTGTTTTTT.

The chain has TRBV18 and TRBJ2-3; 11 bases match TRBD2. CDR3 length equals 15 residues. V trimming: 6 bases; J trimming: 10 bases; junction bases outside the gene matches: 12. Germline V gene data show CDR1 as KGHSH and CDR2 as LQKENI. DNA of the CDR3: TGTGCCAGCTCGCCGACTAGCGGGGACGCCCGAGCGCAGTATTTT. Translated, it gives CASSPTSGDARAQYF.

This clone was detected once. This chain links TRBV5-4 with TRBJ2-3; 12 nucleotides match TRBD2. The CDR3 sequence is 15 residues long. V shed 5 bases, J shed 6 bases, and the junction held 7 bases outside the gene matches. Germline CDR1 SGHNT, CDR2 YYREEE (reference sequence). In DNA form, the CDR3 reads TGTGCCAGCAGGCGGACTAGCGGGATAAGGGATACGCAGTATTTT. This encodes CASRRTSGIRDTQYF.

This clone was counted a single time. This sequence joins TRBV7-8 and TRBJ2-1; D unresolved. The CDR3 length is 17 residues. Trimming left V 0 bases short and J 1 base short, with 13 bases between. The V gene's germline CDR1 is SGHVS and CDR2 FQNEAQ. CDR3 coding DNA: TGTGCCAGCAGCTTAGCAGGTACAGCCAAATCCTACAATGAGCAGTTCTTC. This gives the protein CASSLAGTAKSYNEQFF.

This chain links TRBV5-6 with TRBJ1-1, with no clear D. The CDR3 is 12 residues long. Looked up from germline, CDR1 is SGHDT and CDR2 is YYEEEE. V lost 5 bases and J 1 base, leaving 6 bases between the germline ends. CDR3 in DNA: TGTGCCAGCAGTGCGGGGAACACTGAAGCTTTCTTT. Translation gives CASSAGNTEAFF.

The CDR3 reads CASSQDRRQPQHF. The CDR3 nucleotides are TGTGCCAGCAGCCAAGATCGGAGGCAGCCCCAGCATTTT. The J gene is TRBJ1-5, the V gene TRBV4-2; the D is unclear. The CDR3 is 13 amino acids. From germline, CDR1 is LGHNA and CDR2 YNFKEQ. V shed 0 bases and J shed 7 bases, with 7 bases lying between them.

The CDR3 spells CASSLNRNEQFF. Written as DNA, the CDR3 is TGTGCCAGCAGCCTCAACAGGAATGAGCAGTTCTTC. The chain joins TRBV7-9 to TRBJ2-1; D perhaps matches TRBD1 (5 bases). Germline CDR1 is SEHNR and CDR2 is FQNEAQ (reference sequence). With 5 bases removed from V and 7 bases from J, the gap between germline ends came to 9 bases. The CDR3 loop spans 12 amino acids. The whole variable domain, filled in from reference TRBV7-9 and TRBJ2-1, reads DTGVSQNPRHKITKRGQNVTFRCDPISEHNRLYWYRQTLGQGPEFLTYFQNEAQLEKSRLLSDRFSAERPKGSFSTLEIQRTEQGDSAMYLCASSLNRNEQFFGPGTRLTVL.

The chain couples TRBV20-1 to TRBJ2-3; a possible D gene is TRBD1 (5 bases). V was shortened by 3 bases and J by 4 bases, with 17 bases between the two germline ends. Germline V CDR1 and CDR2: DFQATT, SNEGSKA (reference sequence). CDR3 length: 15 amino acids. The CDR3 spells CSASLLRKGPDTQYF. CDR3 nucleotide sequence: TGCAGTGCTAGTCTCTTGAGAAAGGGGCCAGATACGCAGTATTTT.

The chain links TRBV28 to TRBJ1-3; no clear D gene. The germline CDR1 and CDR2 sequences are MDHEN and SYDVKM. This CDR3 spans 15 amino acids. V was pared by 3 bases and J by 4 bases, with 13 bases between. CDR3 nucleotides: TGTGCCAGCAGTTTTTGGGTCGGGGAGGGAAACACCATATATTTT. As protein: CASSFWVGEGNTIYF.

The chain recombines TRBV19 with TRBJ2-3, with 8 bases aligning to TRBD1. The CDR3 is 15 residues long. Per the germline V gene, CDR1 is LNHDA and CDR2 is SQIVND (reference sequence). Germline trimming cut 5 bases from V and 0 bases from J; bases unmatched to any gene: 4. CDR3 loop: CASSPRTGSTDTQYF. The CDR3 coding sequence is TGTGCCAGTAGTCCGAGGACAGGGAGCACAGATACGCAGTATTTT. Full variable domain (missing parts from reference TRBV19 and TRBJ2-3): DGGITQSPKYLFRKEGQNVTLSCEQNLNHDAMYWYRQDPGQGLRLIYYSQIVNDFQKGDIAEGYSVSREKKESFPLTVTSAQKNPTAFYLCASSPRTGSTDTQYFGPGTRLTVL.

This sequence joins TRBV28 and TRBJ2-1, with TRBD2 matching over 11 bases. The CDR3 extends over 14 amino acids. Germline trimming cut 5 bases from V and 6 bases from J; bases unmatched to any gene: 3. Germline CDR1 and CDR2: MDHEN and SYDVKM. This chain's CDR3 is CASSLAGGVNEQFF. In DNA form, the CDR3 reads TGTGCCAGCAGTCTAGCGGGAGGAGTCAATGAGCAGTTCTTC. Looking up the rest from reference TRBV28 and TRBJ2-1 gives the full variable domain: DVKVTQSSRYLVKRTGEKVFLECVQDMDHENMFWYRQDPGLGLRLIYFSYDVKMKEKGDIPEGYSVSREKKERFSLILESASTNQTSMYLCASSLAGGVNEQFFGPGTRLTVL.

V is TRBV4-3 and J is TRBJ2-7, with D maybe TRBD1 (5 bases). CDR3 length equals 14 residues. The V end was cut by 0 bases, the J end by 12 bases, with 18 bases between. The germline CDR1 and CDR2 sequences are LGHNA and YSLEER. The CDR3 sequence: CASSQDRGSPVVYF. CDR3 in DNA: TGCGCCAGCAGCCAAGATAGGGGCAGCCCAGTGGTGTACTTC.

The chain recombines TRBV5-1 with TRBJ1-3, with no clear D. The V and J ends lost 0 bases and 3 bases respectively, with 13 bases between them. The CDR3 has 16 amino acids. The germline CDR1 and CDR2 sequences are SGHRS and YFSETQ. CDR3 sequence: CASSLEGARGGNTIYF. Written as DNA, the CDR3 is TGCGCCAGCAGCTTGGAGGGAGCCCGGGGTGGAAACACCATATATTTT.